This record concerns one T cell receptor beta chain sequence. Its specificity is unknown. Sequencing used immunoSEQ multiplex PCR; TCRdb keeps in-frame clones, though not all of them. The sample gives over 55,000 clones, roughly four fifths of which show up once; 5% to 6.5% is in the top ten. This sample was included in a study of T cell responses to AZD1222 COVID-19 vaccine. This CDR3 is built from 14 residues. Germline V gene lookup returns CDR1 SGHNT and CDR2 YYREEE (reference sequence). V lost 4 bases and J lost 5, with 15 bases in between. Points from the study as a whole: Most donors were white British, females outnumbered males, and clonal diversity was possibly underestimated.

This sequence joins TRBV5-4 and TRBJ2-5; D not certain. The sequenced sample was peripheral blood, obtained 28 days after the second AZD1222 dose. This TCR was sampled from an adult who received the AZD1222 COVID-19 vaccine. CDR3 sequence reads: CASSPWDSRETQYF. The CDR3 region has the DNA TGTGCCAGCAGCCCCTGGGATAGCCGGGAGACCCAGTACTTC.